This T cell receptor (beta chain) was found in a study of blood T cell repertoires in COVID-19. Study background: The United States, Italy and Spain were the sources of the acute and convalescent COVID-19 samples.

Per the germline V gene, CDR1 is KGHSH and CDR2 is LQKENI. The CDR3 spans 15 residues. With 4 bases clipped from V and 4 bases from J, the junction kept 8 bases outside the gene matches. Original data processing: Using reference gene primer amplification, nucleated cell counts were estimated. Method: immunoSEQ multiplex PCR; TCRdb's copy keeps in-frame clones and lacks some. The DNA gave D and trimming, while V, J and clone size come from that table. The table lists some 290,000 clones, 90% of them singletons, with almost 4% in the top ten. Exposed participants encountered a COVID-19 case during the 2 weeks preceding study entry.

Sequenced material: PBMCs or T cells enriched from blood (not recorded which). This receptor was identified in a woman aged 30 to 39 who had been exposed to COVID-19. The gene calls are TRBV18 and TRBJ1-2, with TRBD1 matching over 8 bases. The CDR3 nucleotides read TGTGCCAGCTCACGCGGACAGGGAGGGGGCTATGGCTACACCTTC. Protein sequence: CASSRGQGGGYGYTF. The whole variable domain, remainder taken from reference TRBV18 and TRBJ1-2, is NAGVMQNPRHLVRRRGQEARLRCSPMKGHSHVYWYRQLPEEGLKFMVYLQKENIIDESGMPKERFSAEFPKEGPSILRIQQVVRGDSAAYFCASSRGQGGGYGYTFGSGTRLTVV.